This T cell receptor beta chain stems from a study of CD8+ T cells in alopecia areata (dated by TCRdb to between 2017 and 2018). About the investigation overall: Treated patients were enrolled in an open-label pilot trial of oral tofacitinib at 5 to 10 mg twice daily for moderate-to-severe alopecia areata. Biopsies were taken from tofacitinib-treated patients at baseline and again at 4 and 24 weeks into treatment, and several of those patients also had a later scalp biopsy. Patients received tofacitinib for 6 to 18 months and were then followed off drug for 6 months to check for delayed response and recurrence. In both human patients and the C3H/HeJ mouse model, the study applied high-throughput TCRbeta sequencing to look at T cell clonal expansion in alopecia areata. Human TCRbeta sequencing covered scalp tissue and sorted CD4+ and CD8+ peripheral blood T cells from patchy and totalis/universalis alopecia areata patients and healthy controls. Clonality in the scalp was compared among normal scalp (n=4), patchy alopecia areata scalp (n=8), and alopecia totalis/universalis scalp (n=8). RNA was extracted with the PAXgene miRNA kit for fixed scalp, the miRNeasy kit for PBMCs, and the RNeasy kit for mouse skin. TCRbeta CDR3 regions were amplified by immunoSEQ multiplex PCR using 35 Vbeta forward and 13 Jbeta reverse primers. In treated patients, disease severity was measured using the SALT score, which gives the percentage of scalp surface area affected. Results and caveats for the whole study, not just this receptor: Many expanded lesional clones were found to persist in scalp and blood during tofacitinib treatment, and relapse after treatment cessation may be partly explained by this persistence. Compared with normal scalp, lesional scalp had higher clonality and more expanded CD8+ clones, particularly in alopecia totalis/universalis, a pattern that suggests antigenic drive. Because the treated cohort was small and had just a single nonresponder, larger studies are needed to establish links between baseline CD8+ expansion and response. Shared TCR sequences between patients were less evident than in mice, which may be partly attributable to HLA diversity in the patient population. Scalp TCR repertoire analysis is complicated because resident alphabeta T cells in normal human skin are also sequenced, whereas mouse skin is dominated by gammadelta T cells. Scalp clonality and the number of expanded CD8+ clones among the top 100 scalp clones were significantly decreased by tofacitinib.

Sample treatment or condition, as interpreted from the label and publication: oral pan-JAK inhibitor, 5-10 mg twice daily. Lesional scalp punch biopsies and peripheral blood were collected from alopecia areata patients. After PBMCs were isolated by density centrifugation and stained for CD3, CD4 and CD8, a FACSAria was used to sort CD4+ and CD8+ T cells. The library was made by the immunoSEQ multiplex PCR assay. RNA was extracted from all samples and reverse transcribed into cDNA as template for TCR sequencing. SuperScript III was used to make first-strand cDNA, primed with a 2:1 mix of oligo-dT and random hexamers. A synthetic immune receptor repertoire was used to measure amplification bias, and any remaining bias was corrected computationally. Per the original workflow: Raw reads were preprocessed to remove errors, and CDR3 was defined according to IMGT conventions as the region from the conserved cysteine to phenylalanine. Clonality was calculated as 1 minus Shannon entropy normalized by log2 of the number of productive unique TCRs. Whether each scalp clone was CD4 or CD8 was inferred by checking scalp TCRbeta sequences against the CD4 and CD8 repertoires from sorted blood. TCRdb limited this immuneACCESS table to in-frame rearrangements with V and J called. A share of clones is missing; checked studies link under half to unresolved V genes, and the rest is unexplained. The D gene and trimming were derived from the DNA, and the V and J assignments and clone size from that table. In all, the sample holds fewer than 110,000 clones, and 85% to 90% of those were seen once. The ten largest clones represent around 10% of the sample.

The count of this clone is one. The clone's antigen remains unknown. There are no base qualities to consult, and no much larger clone falls within one base. This receptor was taken from a human donor with alopecia areata. The starting material was CD8+ T cells sorted from blood, obtained at approximately week 34, from a patient treated with tofacitinib.

The CDR3 region reads CASSPPLGASYEQYF. At the DNA level, the sequence is TGCGCCAGCAGCCCCCCCTTAGGTGCCTCCTACGAGCAGTACTTC. The chain is made from TRBV4-1 and TRBJ2-7; the D segment cannot be called with confidence. V and J lose 4 bases and 0 bases, and a span of 13 bases separates them. Measured from the cysteine to the phenylalanine, the CDR3 is 15 residues long. The sequence is cut down to CDR3 DNA, 45 bases in frame from base 1. The CDR1 and CDR2 encoded by the germline V gene are MGHRA and YSYEKL.